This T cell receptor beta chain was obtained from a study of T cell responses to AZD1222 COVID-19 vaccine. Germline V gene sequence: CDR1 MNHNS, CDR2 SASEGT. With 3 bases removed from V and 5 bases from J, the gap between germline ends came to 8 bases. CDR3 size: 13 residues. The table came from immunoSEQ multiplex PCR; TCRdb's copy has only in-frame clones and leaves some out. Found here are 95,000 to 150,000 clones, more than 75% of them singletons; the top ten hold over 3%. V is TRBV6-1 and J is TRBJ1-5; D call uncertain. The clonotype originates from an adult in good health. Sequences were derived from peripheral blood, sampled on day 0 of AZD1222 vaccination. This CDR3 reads CASSESDHQPQHF. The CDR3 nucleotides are TGTGCCAGCAGTGAGAGTGATCATCAGCCCCAGCATTTT.